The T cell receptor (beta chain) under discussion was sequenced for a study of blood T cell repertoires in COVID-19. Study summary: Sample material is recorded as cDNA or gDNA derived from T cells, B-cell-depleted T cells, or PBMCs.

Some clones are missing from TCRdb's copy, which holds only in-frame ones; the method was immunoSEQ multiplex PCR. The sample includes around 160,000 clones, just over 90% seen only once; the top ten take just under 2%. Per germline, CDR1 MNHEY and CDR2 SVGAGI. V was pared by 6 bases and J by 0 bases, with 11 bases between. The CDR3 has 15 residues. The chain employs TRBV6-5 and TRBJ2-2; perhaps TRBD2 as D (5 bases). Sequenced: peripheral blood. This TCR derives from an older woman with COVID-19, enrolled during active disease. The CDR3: CASRFERANTGELFF. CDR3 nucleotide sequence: TGTGCCAGCAGGTTCGAGAGGGCGAACACCGGGGAGCTGTTTTTT.